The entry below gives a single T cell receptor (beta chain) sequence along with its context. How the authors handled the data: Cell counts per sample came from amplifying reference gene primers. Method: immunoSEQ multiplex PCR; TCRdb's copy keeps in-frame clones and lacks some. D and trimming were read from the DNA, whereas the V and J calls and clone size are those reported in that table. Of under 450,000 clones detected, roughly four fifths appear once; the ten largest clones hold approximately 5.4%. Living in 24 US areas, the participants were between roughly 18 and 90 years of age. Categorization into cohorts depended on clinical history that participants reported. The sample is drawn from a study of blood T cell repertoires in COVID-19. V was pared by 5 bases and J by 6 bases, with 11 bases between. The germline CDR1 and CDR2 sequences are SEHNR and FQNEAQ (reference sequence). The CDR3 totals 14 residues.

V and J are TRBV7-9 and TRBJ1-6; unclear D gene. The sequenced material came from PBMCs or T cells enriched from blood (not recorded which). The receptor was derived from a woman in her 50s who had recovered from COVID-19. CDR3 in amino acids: CASSIRSSNSPLHF. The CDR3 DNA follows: TGTGCCAGCAGCATCCGCTCCAGTAATTCACCCCTCCACTTT. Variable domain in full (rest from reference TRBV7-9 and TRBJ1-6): DTGVSQNPRHKITKRGQNVTFRCDPISEHNRLYWYRQTLGQGPEFLTYFQNEAQLEKSRLLSDRFSAERPKGSFSTLEIQRTEQGDSAMYLCASSIRSSNSPLHFGNGTRLTVT.